This TCR beta chain derives from a study of blood T cell repertoires in COVID-19. TCRdb keeps only in-frame clones here, not all; method: immunoSEQ multiplex PCR. This sample yields roughly 250,000 clones, of which approximately 83% are seen a single time; around 4.5% belongs to the top ten. Adults between roughly 18 and 89 years of age took part from approximately 24 US areas. Each recovered donor of Cohort 3 presented with two negative PCRs, clearance, or symptom resolution. Germline lookup yields CDR1 SGHRS and CDR2 YFSETQ. This CDR3 spans 16 amino acids. Trimming took 4 bases from V and 4 from J; bases not matched to a gene: 6.

The sequence was collected from a woman aged 30 to 39 who had recovered from COVID-19. The sequencing input was PBMCs or T cells enriched from blood (not recorded which). The chain has TRBV5-1 and TRBJ2-5; TRBD2 matches at 14 bases. CDR3 amino acids: CASSPTGTSGGETQYF. The DNA for the CDR3 is TGCGCCAGCAGCCCGACCGGGACTAGCGGGGGAGAGACCCAGTACTTC.